This is a list of T cell receptor beta chains from one sample in a study of blood T cell repertoires in COVID-19. Only in-frame clones appear in the TCRdb table, and some are missing; sequencing was by immunoSEQ multiplex PCR. This sample has fewer than 250,000 clones, with over 75% found just once. The sample was PBMCs or T cells enriched from blood (not recorded which). These receptor sequences come from a young man in a cohort exposed to, infected with or recovered from COVID-19 (not recorded which). Each CDR3 is given with its conserved first and last residue. Fields, in order: V gene, J gene, D gene, clone size, CDR3 protein, CDR3 DNA. The D gene is left open where the match is weak. Clone size appears in some rows only: once, few, many, or a class for an expanded clone.

V: TRBV13
J: TRBJ2-3
D: TRBD2
size: once
CDR3: CASTPSGAVLRDTQYF
DNA: TGTGCCAGCACCCCTAGCGGAGCCGTCCTTCGGGATACGCAGTATTTT

V: TRBV7-2
J: TRBJ1-2
D: TRBD1
size: -
CDR3: CASSLAPGQGTYGYTF
DNA: TGTGCCAGCAGCTTAGCGCCGGGACAGGGGACCTATGGCTACACCTTC

V: TRBV4-3
J: TRBJ2-3
D: TRBD2
size: -
CDR3: CASSQELFGTSGIWDDTQYF
DNA: TGCGCCAGCAGCCAAGAATTGTTCGGGACTAGCGGGATTTGGGACGATACGCAGTATTTT

V: TRBV27
J: TRBJ2-1
D: TRBD2
size: -
CDR3: CASSGGLAGGGGTYNEQFF
DNA: TGTGCCAGCAGTGGGGGACTAGCGGGGGGAGGAGGCACCTACAATGAGCAGTTCTTC

V: TRBV9
J: TRBJ2-7
D: TRBD1
size: -
CDR3: CASSPSTGTGAYEQYF
DNA: TGTGCCAGCAGCCCCTCTACCGGGACAGGGGCCTACGAGCAGTACTTC

V: TRBV5-4
J: TRBJ1-2
D: -
size: -
CDR3: CASSSTQGNYGYTF
DNA: TGTGCCAGCAGTAGTACCCAGGGGAACTATGGCTACACCTTC

V: TRBV12-3/TRBV12-4
J: TRBJ2-7
D: TRBD2
size: -
CDR3: CASSPGLAYEQYF
DNA: TGTGCCAGCAGCCCGGGACTAGCCTACGAGCAGTACTTC

V: TRBV7-2
J: TRBJ1-1
D: TRBD1
size: -
CDR3: CASSLAPTGLNTEAFF
DNA: TGTGCCAGCAGCTTAGCCCCGACAGGGTTGAACACTGAAGCTTTCTTT

V: TRBV11-2
J: TRBJ1-1
D: -
size: -
CDR3: CASSLGAGRVTEAFF
DNA: TGTGCCAGCAGCTTAGGGGCAGGGAGGGTCACTGAAGCTTTCTTT

V: TRBV6-2/TRBV6-3
J: TRBJ2-7
D: TRBD2
size: -
CDR3: CASSSLREAGANYEQYF
DNA: TGTGCCAGCAGTTCGCTCCGGGAAGCGGGAGCTAACTACGAGCAGTACTTC

V: TRBV28
J: TRBJ2-2
D: -
size: -
CDR3: CASSFDPRTATGELFF
DNA: TGTGCCAGCAGCTTTGACCCCAGGACAGCCACCGGGGAGCTGTTTTTT

V: TRBV9
J: TRBJ1-4
D: -
size: -
CDR3: CASSVGGGGIVNEKLFF
DNA: TGTGCCAGCAGCGTAGGAGGTGGGGGGATTGTTAATGAAAAACTGTTTTTT

V: TRBV7-9
J: TRBJ1-1
D: -
size: -
CDR3: CASSLQTGKNTEAFF
DNA: TGTGCCAGCAGCTTACAAACGGGAAAGAACACTGAAGCTTTCTTT

V: TRBV4-1
J: TRBJ1-1
D: -
size: -
CDR3: CASSPWRGMNTEAFF
DNA: TGCGCCAGCAGCCCTTGGCGGGGGATGAACACTGAAGCTTTCTTT

V: TRBV7-7
J: TRBJ2-7
D: -
size: -
CDR3: CASSRLGGEQYF
DNA: TGTGCTAGCAGCAGACTGGGAGGCGAGCAGTACTTC

V: TRBV4-2
J: TRBJ2-7
D: TRBD2
size: -
CDR3: CASSARNGGRGVEQYF
DNA: TGTGCCAGCAGCGCCCGGAACGGCGGGAGGGGGGTCGAGCAGTACTTC

V: TRBV28
J: TRBJ1-5
D: TRBD1
size: -
CDR3: CASGTGLIQPQHF
DNA: TGTGCCAGCGGGACAGGGCTAATTCAGCCCCAGCATTTT

V: TRBV28
J: TRBJ1-2
D: -
size: -
CDR3: CASSLNPGLYGYTF
DNA: TGTGCCAGCAGTTTAAATCCAGGGCTCTATGGCTACACCTTC

V: TRBV6-4
J: TRBJ2-6
D: TRBD1
size: -
CDR3: CASSDGTGGSGANVLTF
DNA: TGTGCCAGCAGTGACGGGACAGGGGGCTCTGGGGCCAACGTCCTGACTTTC

V: TRBV19
J: TRBJ1-2
D: -
size: -
CDR3: CASSNLDRTNYGYTF
DNA: TGTGCCAGTAGTAACCTGGACAGAACTAACTATGGCTACACCTTC

V: TRBV2
J: TRBJ1-5
D: TRBD1
size: -
CDR3: CASRNKGAESNQPQHF
DNA: TGTGCCAGCAGGAACAAGGGGGCGGAGAGCAATCAGCCCCAGCATTTT

V: TRBV11-3
J: TRBJ1-1
D: -
size: -
CDR3: CASGIDRNTEAFF
DNA: TGTGCCAGCGGAATCGACAGGAACACTGAAGCTTTCTTT

V: TRBV3-1/TRBV3-2
J: TRBJ2-2
D: TRBD2
size: few
CDR3: CASSRTSGSPSGELFF
DNA: TGTGCCAGCAGCCGGACTAGCGGGAGTCCCTCCGGGGAGCTGTTTTTT

V: TRBV5-1
J: TRBJ1-2
D: TRBD1
size: many
CDR3: CASSPGTGNGYTF
DNA: TGCGCCAGCAGCCCCGGGACAGGGAATGGCTACACCTTC

V: TRBV7-8
J: TRBJ1-5
D: -
size: -
CDR3: CASSPGTPNQPQHF
DNA: TGTGCCAGCAGCCCCGGGACACCCAATCAGCCCCAGCATTTT

V: TRBV7-6
J: TRBJ2-2
D: TRBD1
size: -
CDR3: CASTKQGTNTGELFF
DNA: TGTGCCAGCACCAAACAGGGGACGAACACCGGGGAGCTGTTTTTT

V: TRBV5-6
J: TRBJ2-7
D: -
size: -
CDR3: CASSLVGADEQYF
DNA: TGTGCCAGCAGCTTGGTAGGGGCCGACGAGCAGTACTTC

V: TRBV29-1
J: TRBJ1-3
D: TRBD1
size: -
CDR3: CSATVTGLGNTIYF
DNA: TGCAGCGCCACCGTGACAGGGCTAGGAAACACCATATATTTT

V: TRBV4-3
J: TRBJ1-3
D: -
size: -
CDR3: CASSQVRGFTGNTIYF
DNA: TGCGCCAGCAGCCAAGTGCGGGGGTTTACTGGAAACACCATATATTTT

V: TRBV6-5
J: TRBJ1-2
D: TRBD1
size: -
CDR3: CASSRQGGSGYGYTF
DNA: TGTGCCAGCAGTCGGCAGGGGGGAAGCGGCTATGGCTACACCTTC

V: TRBV7-7
J: TRBJ2-2
D: -
size: -
CDR3: CASSPRASPGGSAGELFF
DNA: TGTGCTAGCAGCCCTAGGGCAAGCCCCGGCGGGTCAGCCGGGGAGCTGTTTTTT

V: TRBV24-1
J: TRBJ1-4
D: -
size: -
CDR3: CATRGGADEKLFF
DNA: TGTGCCACCAGGGGGGGGGCGGACGAAAAACTGTTTTTT

V: TRBV7-9
J: TRBJ1-1
D: -
size: -
CDR3: CASSSTGFTEAFF
DNA: TGTGCCAGCAGCTCAACAGGGTTCACTGAAGCTTTCTTT

V: TRBV28
J: TRBJ1-4
D: -
size: -
CDR3: CASSYLYSGAEKLFF
DNA: TGTGCCAGCAGTTATCTTTATAGTGGGGCGGAAAAACTGTTTTTT

V: TRBV3-1/TRBV3-2
J: TRBJ1-2
D: -
size: -
CDR3: CASRSSRGLRYGYTF
DNA: TGTGCCAGCAGGTCCTCCAGGGGCCTGCGCTATGGCTACACCTTC

V: TRBV2
J: TRBJ2-2
D: -
size: -
CDR3: CASSVWGGGGGELFF
DNA: TGTGCCAGCAGTGTGTGGGGAGGTGGTGGCGGGGAGCTGTTTTTT

V: TRBV6-6
J: TRBJ2-7
D: -
size: -
CDR3: CATRQRSYEQYF
DNA: TGTGCCACCCGACAGCGATCCTACGAGCAGTACTTC

V: TRBV7-2
J: TRBJ2-3
D: TRBD2
size: -
CDR3: CASSLDSGRDTQYF
DNA: TGTGCCAGCAGCTTAGATAGCGGGAGGGATACGCAGTATTTT

V: TRBV6-4
J: TRBJ2-1
D: TRBD2
size: -
CDR3: CASSGRRLDSGRARRDEQFF
DNA: TGTGCCAGCAGTGGCCGGCGGTTGGATAGCGGGAGGGCCAGGAGAGATGAGCAGTTCTTC

V: TRBV21-1
J: TRBJ2-7
D: -
size: -
CDR3: CASSKDSQELYEQYF
DNA: TGTGCCAGCAGCAAAGATTCACAGGAACTTTACGAGCAGTACTTC

V: TRBV5-4
J: TRBJ2-3
D: TRBD2
size: -
CDR3: CASSRRRASGTSTDTQYF
DNA: TGTGCCAGCAGCCGCCGGAGGGCTAGCGGCACTAGCACAGATACGCAGTATTTT

V: TRBV5-1
J: TRBJ2-1
D: TRBD2
size: -
CDR3: CASSLVGLAGGFSYNEQFF
DNA: TGCGCCAGCAGCTTGGTGGGCTTAGCGGGAGGGTTCTCCTACAATGAGCAGTTCTTC

V: TRBV2
J: TRBJ2-7
D: TRBD2
size: -
CDR3: CASMATSGRSSYEQYF
DNA: TGTGCCAGCATGGCTACTAGCGGGAGGAGCTCCTACGAGCAGTACTTC

V: TRBV5-6
J: TRBJ2-2
D: TRBD2
size: few
CDR3: CASSAGLAGHTGELFF
DNA: TGTGCCAGCAGCGCTGGACTAGCGGGACACACCGGGGAGCTGTTTTTT

V: TRBV12-3/TRBV12-4
J: TRBJ1-1
D: -
size: -
CDR3: CASSLSSNTEAFF
DNA: TGTGCCAGCAGTTTATCGTCGAACACTGAAGCTTTCTTT

V: TRBV11-2
J: TRBJ1-5
D: -
size: -
CDR3: CASSLDLAQPQHF
DNA: TGTGCCAGCAGCTTAGATCTGGCTCAGCCCCAGCATTTT

V: TRBV7-3
J: TRBJ2-7
D: -
size: -
CDR3: CASSLTKPNDIHEQYF
DNA: TGTGCCAGCAGCTTAACGAAGCCAAACGACATCCACGAGCAGTACTTC

V: TRBV28
J: TRBJ2-7
D: TRBD1
size: -
CDR3: CASSPPTGIVYEQYF
DNA: TGTGCCAGCAGTCCACCGACAGGGATTGTTTACGAGCAGTACTTC